This T cell receptor (beta chain) came from a study of cytomegalovirus exposure and HLA in healthy donors. With 60 Vbeta and 13 Jbeta primers, the PCR was carried out. Sequenced by immunoSEQ multiplex PCR; TCRdb stores in-frame clones only, minus some. The sample has approximately 190,000 clones; more than 65% are singletons. The germline gives CDR1 LGHNT, CDR2 FRNRAP. Unmatched junction bases numbered 5, after V lost 0 bases and J lost 1 base. This CDR3 is built from 16 residues. In this sample, this clone turned up a few times. V is TRBV12-5 and J is TRBJ1-1; 7 bases match TRBD1. The sequence was collected from a man in his fifties or sixties in good health and CMV-seronegative. The sample comprised PBMCs. CDR3 in amino acids: CASGLVKGTENTEAFF. CDR3 DNA sequence: TGTGCTAGTGGTTTGGTCAAGGGGACAGAGAACACTGAAGCTTTCTTT.